Sequencing of this T cell receptor beta chain was carried out in a study of spatial heterogeneity in lung cancer. The time point here: blood at routine non-recurrence follow-up after resection. Whole RNA obtained from tumor, nontumor lung or frozen PBMC underwent sequencing without sorting. TCRdb fed the 5' RACE reads into MiXCR, producing one record per CDR3 protein. The table lists 95,000 to 130,000 distinct CDR3 sequences, 10% to 15% of them singletons. The V and J ends lost 5 bases and 0 bases respectively, with 13 bases between them. This CDR3 has 16 residues. Germline V lookup: CDR1 SGHNT, CDR2 YENEEA.

The chain couples TRBV11-3 to TRBJ2-2, with a weak D call TRBD2 (5 bases). The receptor comes from a male donor with early-stage non-small cell lung cancer. This material consisted of PBMCs, taken at follow-up. The CDR3 nucleotides are TGTGCCAGCAGCCGACGGGGAAGAACGAACACCGGGGAGCTGTTTTTT. Translation: CASSRRGRTNTGELFF.